The following is a TCR beta chain sequence with its context. Its specificity is not known. The record originates from a study of PD-L1 blockade in urothelial cancer. Study at large: Per blood sample, T cells had a median of around 150,000. Points from the study as a whole: Tumor-associated clones in the blood of durable-benefit patients grew more at 3 weeks. A pretreatment blood TCR clonality that fell below the median predicted better progression-free and overall survival.

TCRdb keeps only in-frame clones here, not all; method: immunoSEQ multiplex PCR. Of roughly 90,000 clones in the sample, more than 85% are singletons; the top ten hold around 10%. All patients carried locally advanced or metastatic urothelial carcinoma. Looked up from germline, CDR1 is SGHTA and CDR2 is FQGNSA. Trimming cost V 2 bases and J 8 bases, with 7 bases left between them. This CDR3 is 12 amino acids long. The clonotype was recovered from a man aged 60 to 69 with urothelial cancer. Source: PBMCs, taken around atezolizumab (anti-PD-L1) treatment. The gene calls are TRBV7-2 and TRBJ1-5; no clear D. CDR3 nucleotide sequence: TGTGCCAGCAGCTTAATGAGCGAGCCCCAGCATTTT. Protein sequence: CASSLMSEPQHF.